The T cell receptor (beta chain) under discussion was sequenced for a study of metastatic and nonmetastatic thyroid tumors. As for the study in general: Repertoires from blood and tumor or nodule tissue of malignant and benign thyroid patients were compared. Regarding the study as a whole: Malignant thyroid tumors reportedly had TCR beta diversity that was significantly higher than in benign nodules, in blood and tumor.

No treatment had been given to any patient before thyroid surgery. In the original analysis: Clinicopathological groups differed in CDR3, with these differences serving to build a distant-metastasis classifier for papillary thyroid cancer. TCRdb reprocessed the PCR reads via MiXCR. TCRdb, not the authors, supplied the V and J calls. The sample lists 72,000 or so clones, 15% to 20% occurring once. This CDR3 spans 15 amino acids. Germline V gene lookup returns CDR1 MNHNS and CDR2 SASEGT. V was pared by 6 bases and J by 7 bases, with 11 bases of the junction left unmatched. This clone was recorded a few times. Its antigen is currently unknown. Being one base from a much bigger clone, this may be a read error. This specimen includes other DNA sequences encoding the same CDR3.

The material sequenced was blood. The chain has TRBV6-1 and TRBJ2-1; 8 nucleotides match TRBD1. The receptor comes from a female donor with papillary thyroid cancer or a benign thyroid nodule (not recorded which). Some clones in this sample may be carry-over from other donors' samples. Here the CDR3 reads CASRRQGAIINEQFF. The CDR3 DNA reads as TGTGCCAGCAGAAGGCAGGGGGCCATCATAAATGAGCAGTTCTTC.